This T cell receptor (beta chain) comes out of a study of blood T cell repertoires in COVID-19. CDR1 SQVTM and CDR2 ANQGSEA come from the germline V gene. This CDR3 has 13 amino acids. The trim removed 6 bases at V and 2 bases at J, leaving 6 bases unmatched. Clones were read by immunoSEQ multiplex PCR, and TCRdb kept only the in-frame ones, dropping some. The repertoire has 250,000 to 300,000 clones, 85% to 90% of them found once; the top ten carry roughly 10%. The receptor was isolated from a woman in her twenties or thirties with COVID-19, enrolled during active disease. The J gene is TRBJ1-1, the V gene TRBV29-1; 7 positions agree with TRBD1. The source material was peripheral blood. CDR3 in DNA: TGCAGCGTAACCGGGACAGCTAACACTGAAGCTTTCTTT. It translates to CSVTGTANTEAFF.